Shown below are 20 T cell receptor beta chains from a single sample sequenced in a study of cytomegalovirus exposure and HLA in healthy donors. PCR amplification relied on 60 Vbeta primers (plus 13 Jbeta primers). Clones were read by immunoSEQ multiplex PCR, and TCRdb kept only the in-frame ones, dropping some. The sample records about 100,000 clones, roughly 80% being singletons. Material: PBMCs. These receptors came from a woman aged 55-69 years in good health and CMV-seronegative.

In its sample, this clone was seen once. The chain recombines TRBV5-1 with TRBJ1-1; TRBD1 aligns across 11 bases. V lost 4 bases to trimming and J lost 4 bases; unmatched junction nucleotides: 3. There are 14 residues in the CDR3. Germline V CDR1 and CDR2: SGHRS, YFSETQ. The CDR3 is CASSAGQGGTEAFF. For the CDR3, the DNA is TGCGCCAGCAGCGCGGGACAGGGGGGCACTGAAGCTTTCTTT.

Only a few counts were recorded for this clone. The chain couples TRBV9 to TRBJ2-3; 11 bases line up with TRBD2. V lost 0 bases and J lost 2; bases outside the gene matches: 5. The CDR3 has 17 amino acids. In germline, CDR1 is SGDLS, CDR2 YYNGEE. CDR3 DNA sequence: TGTGCCAGCAGCGTAGGGGTAGCGGGGGGGTCCACAGATACGCAGTATTTT. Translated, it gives CASSVGVAGGSTDTQYF.

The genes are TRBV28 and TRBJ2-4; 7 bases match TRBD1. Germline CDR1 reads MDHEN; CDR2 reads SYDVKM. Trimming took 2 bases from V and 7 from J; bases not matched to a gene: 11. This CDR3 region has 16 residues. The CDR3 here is CASSLAPDRVGNIQYF. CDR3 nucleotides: TGTGCCAGCAGTTTAGCCCCCGACAGGGTCGGGAACATTCAGTACTTC. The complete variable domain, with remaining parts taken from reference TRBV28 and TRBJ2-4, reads DVKVTQSSRYLVKRTGEKVFLECVQDMDHENMFWYRQDPGLGLRLIYFSYDVKMKEKGDIPEGYSVSREKKERFSLILESASTNQTSMYLCASSLAPDRVGNIQYFGAGTRLSVL.

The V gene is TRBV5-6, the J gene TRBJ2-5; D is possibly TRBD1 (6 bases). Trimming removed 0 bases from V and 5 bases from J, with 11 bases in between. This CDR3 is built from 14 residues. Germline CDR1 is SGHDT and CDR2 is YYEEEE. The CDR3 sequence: CASSLAGQGETQYF. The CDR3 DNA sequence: TGTGCCAGCAGCTTGGCCGGGCAGGGGGAGACCCAGTACTTC.

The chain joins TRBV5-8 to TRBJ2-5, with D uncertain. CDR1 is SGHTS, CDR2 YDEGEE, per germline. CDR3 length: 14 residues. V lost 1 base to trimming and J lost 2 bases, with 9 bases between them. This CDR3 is CASSLLPEQETQYF. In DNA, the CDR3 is TGTGCCAGCAGCTTGCTGCCAGAACAAGAGACCCAGTACTTC.

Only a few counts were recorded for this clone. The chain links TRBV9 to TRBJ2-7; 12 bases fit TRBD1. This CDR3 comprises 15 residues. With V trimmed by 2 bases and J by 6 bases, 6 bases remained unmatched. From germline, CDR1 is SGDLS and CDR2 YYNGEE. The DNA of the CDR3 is TGTGCCAGCAGCGTCTCCGGGACAGGGGGCGGCGAGCAGTACTTC. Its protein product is CASSVSGTGGGEQYF.

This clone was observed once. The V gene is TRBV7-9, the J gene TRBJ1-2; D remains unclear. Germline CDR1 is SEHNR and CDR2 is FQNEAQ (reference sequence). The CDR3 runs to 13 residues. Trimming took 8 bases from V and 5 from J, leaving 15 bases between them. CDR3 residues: CASSAGLWYGYTF. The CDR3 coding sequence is TGTGCCAGCTCCGCGGGGTTATGGTATGGCTACACCTTC. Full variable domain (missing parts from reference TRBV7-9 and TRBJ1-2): DTGVSQNPRHKITKRGQNVTFRCDPISEHNRLYWYRQTLGQGPEFLTYFQNEAQLEKSRLLSDRFSAERPKGSFSTLEIQRTEQGDSAMYLCASSAGLWYGYTFGSGTRLTVV.

The CDR3 loop reads CASSQVYLADQPQHF. DNA of the CDR3: TGCGCCAGCAGCCAAGTATATCTGGCAGATCAGCCCCAGCATTTT. The V and J genes are TRBV4-1 and TRBJ1-5; D is undetermined. V was trimmed by 1 base and J by 5 bases, leaving 12 bases between them. Germline V lookup: CDR1 MGHRA, CDR2 YSYEKL. CDR3 length: 15 residues.

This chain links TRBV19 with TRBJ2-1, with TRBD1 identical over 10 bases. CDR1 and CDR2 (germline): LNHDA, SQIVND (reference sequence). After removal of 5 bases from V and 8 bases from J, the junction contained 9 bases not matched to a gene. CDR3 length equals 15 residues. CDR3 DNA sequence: TGTGCCAGTAGTCCTAGGACAGGGGGTAGGGATGAGCAGTTCTTC. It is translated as CASSPRTGGRDEQFF.

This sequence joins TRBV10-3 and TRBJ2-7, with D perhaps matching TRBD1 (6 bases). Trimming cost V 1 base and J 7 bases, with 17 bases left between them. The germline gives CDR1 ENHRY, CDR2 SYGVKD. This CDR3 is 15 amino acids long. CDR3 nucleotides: TGTGCCATCAGTGAGTTCACCTCCGGGACACCAGAGCAGTACTTC. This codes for CAISEFTSGTPEQYF.

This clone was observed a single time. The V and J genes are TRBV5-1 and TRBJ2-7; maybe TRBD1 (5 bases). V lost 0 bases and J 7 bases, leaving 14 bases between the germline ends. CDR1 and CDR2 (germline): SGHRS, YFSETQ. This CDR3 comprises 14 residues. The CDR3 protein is CASSLDQGGREQYF. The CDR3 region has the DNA TGCGCCAGCAGCTTGGACCAGGGTGGACGGGAGCAGTACTTC.

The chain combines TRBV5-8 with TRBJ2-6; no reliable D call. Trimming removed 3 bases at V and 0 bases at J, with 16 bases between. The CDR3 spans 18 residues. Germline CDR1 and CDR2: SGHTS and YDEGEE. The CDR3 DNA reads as TGTGCCAGCAGCTATACATATTCGCTCTTCTCTGGGGCCAACGTCCTGACTTTC. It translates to CASSYTYSLFSGANVLTF. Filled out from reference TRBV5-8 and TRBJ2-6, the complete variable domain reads EAGVTQSPTHLIKTRGQQATLRCSPISGHTSVYWYQQALGLGLQFLLWYDEGEERNRGNFPPRFSGRQFPNYSSELNVNALELEDSALYLCASSYTYSLFSGANVLTFGAGSRLTVL.

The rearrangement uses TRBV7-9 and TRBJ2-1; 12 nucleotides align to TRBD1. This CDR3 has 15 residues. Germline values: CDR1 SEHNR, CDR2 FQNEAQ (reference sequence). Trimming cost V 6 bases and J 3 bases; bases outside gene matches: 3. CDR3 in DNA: TGTGCCAGCAGGGGACAGGGGGCTCACTACAATGAGCAGTTCTTC. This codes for CASRGQGAHYNEQFF.

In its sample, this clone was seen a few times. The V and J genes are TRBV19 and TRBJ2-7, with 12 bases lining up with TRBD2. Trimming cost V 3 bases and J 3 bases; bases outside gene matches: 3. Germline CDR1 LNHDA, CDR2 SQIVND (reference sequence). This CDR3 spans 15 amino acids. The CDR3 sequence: CASSIRLAGDYEQYF. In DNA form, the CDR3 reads TGTGCCAGTAGTATCCGACTAGCGGGAGACTACGAGCAGTACTTC.

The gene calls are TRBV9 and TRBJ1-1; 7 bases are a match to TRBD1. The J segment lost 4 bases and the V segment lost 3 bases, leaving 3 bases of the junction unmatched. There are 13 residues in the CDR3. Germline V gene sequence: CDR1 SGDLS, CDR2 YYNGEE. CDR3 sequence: CASSESGGTEAFF. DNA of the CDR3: TGTGCCAGCAGCGAGTCAGGGGGCACTGAAGCTTTCTTT.

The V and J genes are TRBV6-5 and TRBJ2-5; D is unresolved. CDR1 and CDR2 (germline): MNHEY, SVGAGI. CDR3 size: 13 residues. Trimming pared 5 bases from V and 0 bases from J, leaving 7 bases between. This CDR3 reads CASSLIDQETQYF. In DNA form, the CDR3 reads TGTGCCAGCAGTCTTATAGACCAAGAGACCCAGTACTTC.

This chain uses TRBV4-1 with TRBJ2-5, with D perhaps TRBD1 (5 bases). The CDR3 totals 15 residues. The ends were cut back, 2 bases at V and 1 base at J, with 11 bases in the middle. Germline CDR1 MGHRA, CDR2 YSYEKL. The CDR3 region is CASSQNTGFQETQYF. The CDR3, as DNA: TGCGCCAGCAGCCAAAATACAGGATTCCAAGAGACCCAGTACTTC.

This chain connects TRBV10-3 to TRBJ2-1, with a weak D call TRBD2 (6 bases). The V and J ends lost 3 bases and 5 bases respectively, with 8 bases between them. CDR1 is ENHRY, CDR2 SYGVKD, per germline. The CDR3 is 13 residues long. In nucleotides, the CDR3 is TGTGCCATCAGTGAAGGAGGGGACAATGAGCAGTTCTTC. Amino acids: CAISEGGDNEQFF.

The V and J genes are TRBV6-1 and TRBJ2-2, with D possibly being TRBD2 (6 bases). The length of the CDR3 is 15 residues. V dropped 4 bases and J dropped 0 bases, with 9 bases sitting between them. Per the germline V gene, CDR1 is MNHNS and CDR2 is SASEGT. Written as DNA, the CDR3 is TGTGCCAGCAGTGTGGGGGGACCGAACACCGGGGAGCTGTTTTTT. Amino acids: CASSVGGPNTGELFF.

For the CDR3, the DNA is TGTGCCAGCAGCCTGACTACGAACACCGGGGAGCTGTTTTTT. It specifies CASSLTTNTGELFF. This sequence joins TRBV7-2 and TRBJ2-2, with D perhaps TRBD2 (5 bases). The length of the CDR3 is 14 residues. The V and J ends lost 5 bases and 0 bases respectively, with 7 bases between them. Germline CDR1 reads SGHTA; CDR2 reads FQGNSA.